The present TCR beta chain was sequenced within a study of early T cells in non-severe SARS-CoV-2 infection. Study overall: Alpha and beta chains were unpaired, from unsorted whole-blood bulk RNA. The study's findings and limits: Using VDJdb, the matching emphasized anti-spike CD8 responses while missing private and CD4 specificities.

The germline CDR1 and CDR2 sequences are MDHEN and SYDVKM. The CDR3 is 14 residues long. The junction had 5 bases not matched to a gene; V was cut back by 4 bases and J by 4 bases. This clonotype was observed a few times. The antigen is unknown. The protocol attached unique molecular identifiers to individual cDNA molecules. Via MiXCR, TCRdb re-called the 5' RACE reads, giving one row per CDR3 protein. The data hold roughly 83,000 distinct CDR3 sequences, with about an eighth observed a single time. The clonotype originates from an adult who was a healthcare worker with PCR-confirmed SARS-CoV-2 infection or an uninfected control (not recorded which). The material sequenced was whole blood, taken at baseline. The chain uses TRBV28 and TRBJ1-2, with 8 bases identical to TRBD1. The CDR3 loop is CASSSPGTGYGYTF. The CDR3 DNA sequence: TGTGCCAGCAGTTCCCCCGGGACAGGCTATGGCTACACCTTC.